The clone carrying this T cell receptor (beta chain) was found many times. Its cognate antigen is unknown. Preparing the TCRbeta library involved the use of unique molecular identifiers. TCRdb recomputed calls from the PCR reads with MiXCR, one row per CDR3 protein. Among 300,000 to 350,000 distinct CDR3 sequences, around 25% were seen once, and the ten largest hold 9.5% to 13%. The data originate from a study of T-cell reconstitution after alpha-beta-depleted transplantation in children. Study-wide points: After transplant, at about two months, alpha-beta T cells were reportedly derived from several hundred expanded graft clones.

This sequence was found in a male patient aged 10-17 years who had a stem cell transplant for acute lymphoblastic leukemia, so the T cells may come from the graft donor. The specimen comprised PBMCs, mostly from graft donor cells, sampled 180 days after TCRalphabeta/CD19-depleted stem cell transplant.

DNA of the CDR3: TGCGCCAGCAGCTTGGCTCCTTCACCCTATGGCTACACCTTC. Translation: CASSLAPSPYGYTF. The chain joins TRBV5-1 to TRBJ1-2; no clear D. The CDR3 spans 14 residues. Germline V gives CDR1 SGHRS, CDR2 YFSETQ. The V end lost 0 bases, the J end lost 4 bases, and 10 bases lay between the germline ends. The complete variable domain, with remaining parts taken from reference TRBV5-1 and TRBJ1-2, reads KAGVTQTPRYLIKTRGQQVTLSCSPISGHRSVSWYQQTPGQGLQFLFEYFSETQRNKGNFPGRFSGRQFSNSRSEMNVSTLELGDSALYLCASSLAPSPYGYTFGSGTRLTVV.